Presented here are 15 T cell receptor beta chains from one specimen sequenced in a study of blood T cell dynamics during melanoma immunotherapy. Time point noted: pre-treatment baseline. Produced via immunoSEQ multiplex PCR; TCRdb's table is partial and in-frame only. This table holds tens of thousands of clones, around 85% found once. This specimen was blood, taken from a patient treated with checkpoint blockade. The receptors here all came from a human donor with melanoma.

The chain employs TRBV5-1 and TRBJ1-3; perhaps TRBD1 as D (5 bases). Germline-derived CDR1 and CDR2 are SGHRS and YFSETQ. With 0 bases removed from V and 0 bases from J, the gap between germline ends came to 19 bases. The CDR3 contains 19 residues. The CDR3 spells CASSLAGSQQAYSGNTIYF. In nucleotides, the CDR3 is TGCGCCAGCAGCTTGGCCGGTTCGCAACAGGCTTACTCTGGAAACACCATATATTTT.

The gene calls are TRBV28 and TRBJ1-1; a weak D match, TRBD1 (6 bases). V was shortened by 3 bases and J by 3 bases, with 14 bases between the two germline ends. This CDR3 contains 15 residues. Germline V gene lookup returns CDR1 MDHEN and CDR2 SYDVKM. Here the CDR3 DNA reads TGTGCCAGCAGTTTGGGTGGGGGGCGGTACACTGAAGCTTTCTTT. The encoded protein is CASSLGGGRYTEAFF. Based on the CDR3 plus reference TRBV28 and TRBJ1-1, the full variable domain is DVKVTQSSRYLVKRTGEKVFLECVQDMDHENMFWYRQDPGLGLRLIYFSYDVKMKEKGDIPEGYSVSREKKERFSLILESASTNQTSMYLCASSLGGGRYTEAFFGQGTRLTVV.

V usage is TRBV19 and J usage is TRBJ2-7, with 9 bases identical to TRBD2. Germline trimming cut 5 bases from V and 2 bases from J; bases unmatched to any gene: 7. Germline CDR1 and CDR2: LNHDA and SQIVND (reference sequence). The CDR3 runs 15 residues. The CDR3 nucleotides read TGTGCCAGTAGTCTCCGACTAGCGGCAACCTACGAGCAGTACTTC. Translated, it gives CASSLRLAATYEQYF.

This rearrangement joins TRBV6-5 to TRBJ1-4; a possible D gene is TRBD1 (6 bases). CDR1 is MNHEY and CDR2 is SVGAGI in the germline V gene. The V end was cut by 7 bases, the J end by 11 bases, with 23 bases between. The CDR3 runs to 15 residues. The CDR3 reads CASTYLPGEGYKLFF. CDR3 sequence (DNA): TGTGCCAGCACATACCTCCCAGGGGAGGGCTATAAACTGTTTTTT.

The chain carries TRBV6-6 and TRBJ2-2, with 7 nucleotides matching TRBD1. In germline, CDR1 is MNHNY, CDR2 SVGAGI (reference sequence). This CDR3 contains 15 residues. V was pared by 6 bases and J by 4 bases, with 8 bases of the junction left unmatched. The CDR3, as DNA: TGTGCCAGCAGCTCCGGACAGGCCATCACCGGGGAGCTGTTTTTT. It yields the protein CASSSGQAITGELFF.

The CDR3 is CASSHETTMNTEAFF. CDR3 nucleotides: TGTGCCAGCAGCCATGAGACGACTATGAACACTGAAGCTTTCTTT. The chain carries TRBV5-4 and TRBJ1-1; D remains ambiguous. V lost 4 bases to trimming and J lost 0 bases, with 13 bases between them. The CDR3 is 15 amino acids. From germline, CDR1 is SGHNT and CDR2 YYREEE (reference sequence).

The gene calls are TRBV7-2 and TRBJ2-5, with a possible D match to TRBD1 (6 bases). The germline CDR1 and CDR2 sequences are SGHTA and FQGNSA. V was clipped by 3 bases and J by 2 bases, with 10 bases between them. The CDR3 is made up of 14 amino acids. CDR3 loop: CASSFRDKQETQYF. The CDR3 DNA sequence: TGTGCCAGCAGCTTCCGGGACAAACAAGAGACCCAGTACTTC. The variable domain in full, completed from reference TRBV7-2 and TRBJ2-5, reads GAGVSQSPSNKVTEKGKDVELRCDPISGHTALYWYRQSLGQGLEFLIYFQGNSAPDKSGLPSDRFSAERTGGSVSTLTIQRTQQEDSAVYLCASSFRDKQETQYFGPGTRLLVL.

The chain links TRBV7-3 to TRBJ2-5; D could derive from TRBD1 or TRBD2 (6 bases each). Trimming left V 0 bases short and J 4 bases short, with 9 bases between. From germline, CDR1 is SGHTA and CDR2 FQGTGA. CDR3 length: 14 amino acids. CDR3 amino acids: CASSLTGGPETQYF. The CDR3 DNA sequence: TGTGCCAGCAGCTTAACTGGGGGGCCAGAGACCCAGTACTTC.

This rearrangement joins TRBV4-1 to TRBJ1-2, with TRBD1 as a possible D gene (5 bases). Germline V gene sequence: CDR1 MGHRA, CDR2 YSYEKL. V lost 1 base to trimming and J lost 7 bases, with 16 bases between them. This CDR3 comprises 15 residues. CDR3 bases: TGCGCCAGCAGCCAAGCCTGGGCAGGGAACAGTGGCTACACCTTC. Residues: CASSQAWAGNSGYTF.

J is TRBJ2-1 and V is TRBV9; 8 nucleotides align to TRBD2. This CDR3 spans 14 amino acids. Germline CDR1 is SGDLS and CDR2 is YYNGEE. V lost 4 bases, J lost 7 bases, and 7 bases stayed unmatched. The CDR3 region has the DNA TGTGCCAGCAGCCCGTGGACTAGCTATAATGAGCAGTTCTTC. Translated, it gives CASSPWTSYNEQFF.

The chain recombines TRBV28 with TRBJ1-5, with D tentatively TRBD1 (5 bases). The CDR3 loop spans 14 amino acids. Trimming shortened V by 5 bases and J by 5 bases, and 13 bases separated the two germline ends. Germline V gene data show CDR1 as MDHEN and CDR2 as SYDVKM. CDR3 DNA: TGTGCCAGCAGTACAAGCAGGGTACATCAGCCCCAGCATTTT. Its translation: CASSTSRVHQPQHF.

This chain connects TRBV5-1 to TRBJ2-5, with D possibly TRBD2 on 5 matching bases. Trimming removed 3 bases at V and 5 bases at J, with 11 bases between. The germline V gene has CDR1 SGHRS and CDR2 YFSETQ. This CDR3 is 13 amino acids long. The CDR3 nucleotides read TGCGCCAGCAGCTCCCGGACGGGGGAGACCCAGTACTTC. It is translated as CASSSRTGETQYF.

The V and J genes are TRBV28 and TRBJ2-5; 8 nucleotides match TRBD2. Trimming removed 5 bases from V and 4 bases from J; junction bases left unmatched: 6. The CDR3 is 14 amino acids. Germline CDR1 MDHEN, CDR2 SYDVKM. This CDR3 is CASSRSGSGETQYF. CDR3 sequence (DNA): TGTGCCAGCAGTCGAAGCGGGAGTGGAGAGACCCAGTACTTC. Complete variable domain (other parts from reference TRBV28 and TRBJ2-5): DVKVTQSSRYLVKRTGEKVFLECVQDMDHENMFWYRQDPGLGLRLIYFSYDVKMKEKGDIPEGYSVSREKKERFSLILESASTNQTSMYLCASSRSGSGETQYFGPGTRLLVL.

V usage is TRBV5-4 and J usage is TRBJ2-3, with D unresolved. Trimming removed 4 bases from V and 4 bases from J, with 4 bases in between. CDR1 SGHNT and CDR2 YYREEE come from the germline V gene (reference sequence). The CDR3 sequence is 11 residues long. CDR3 bases: TGTGCCAGCAGCAGCGCAGATACGCAGTATTTT. Translation gives CASSSADTQYF.

This chain connects TRBV19 to TRBJ1-2; 7 nucleotides align to TRBD1. The CDR3 has 15 amino acids. Germline V gene lookup returns CDR1 LNHDA and CDR2 SQIVND (reference sequence). The V gene end was trimmed by 4 bases and the J gene end by 4 bases; junction bases not matched to a gene: 9. CDR3 sequence: CASSTQTGALYGYTF. The CDR3, as DNA: TGTGCCAGTAGTACCCAAACAGGGGCCCTCTATGGCTACACCTTC.